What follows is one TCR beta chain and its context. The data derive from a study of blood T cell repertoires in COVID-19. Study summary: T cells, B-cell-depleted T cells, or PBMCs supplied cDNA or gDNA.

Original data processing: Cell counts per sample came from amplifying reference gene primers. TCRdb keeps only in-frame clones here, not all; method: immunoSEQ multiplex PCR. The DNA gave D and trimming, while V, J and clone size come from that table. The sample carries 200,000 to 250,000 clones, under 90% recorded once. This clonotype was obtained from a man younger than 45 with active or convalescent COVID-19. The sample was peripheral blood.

The DNA of the CDR3 is TGTGCCAGCAGCCCGGGGGACAGTTTGAGTCAGCCCCAGCATTTT. The encoded protein is CASSPGDSLSQPQHF. The gene calls are TRBV7-9 and TRBJ1-5, with 7 bases that match TRBD1. This CDR3 contains 15 residues. Germline loops: CDR1 SEHNR, CDR2 FQNEAQ (reference sequence). Unmatched junction bases numbered 10, after V lost 5 bases and J lost 6 bases.